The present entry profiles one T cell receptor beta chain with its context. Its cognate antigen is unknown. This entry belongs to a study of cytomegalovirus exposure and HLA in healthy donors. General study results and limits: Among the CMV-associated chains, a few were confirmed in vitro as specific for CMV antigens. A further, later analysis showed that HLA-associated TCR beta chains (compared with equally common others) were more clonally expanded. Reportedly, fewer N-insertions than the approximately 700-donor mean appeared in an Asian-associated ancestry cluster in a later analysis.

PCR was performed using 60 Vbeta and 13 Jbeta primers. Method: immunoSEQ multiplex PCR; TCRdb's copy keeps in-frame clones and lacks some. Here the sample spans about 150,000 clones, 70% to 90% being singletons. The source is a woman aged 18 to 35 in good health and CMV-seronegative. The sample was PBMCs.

The chain's CDR3 is CAISGRPGLAGRSTDTQYF. In DNA, the CDR3 is TGTGCCATCAGTGGGCGACCGGGACTAGCGGGGCGCAGCACAGATACGCAGTATTTT. The chain has TRBV10-3 and TRBJ2-3; TRBD2 matches at 13 bases. Germline CDR1 reads ENHRY; CDR2 reads SYGVKD. V dropped 4 bases and J dropped 0; count of bases not matched to a gene: 10. The CDR3 runs 19 residues.